The source of this T cell receptor (beta chain) is a study of T cell clones after liver transplantation. Study overall: Standard immunosuppression, with no induction, continued until 12-24 months after transplant.

The germline gives CDR1 SSHAT, CDR2 FNYEAQ (reference sequence). V lost 0 bases and J 1 base, leaving 12 bases between the germline ends. There are 16 residues in the CDR3. Using immunoSEQ multiplex PCR, the repertoire was profiled, and TCRdb retains in-frame clones only, with some absent. The sample contains roughly 23,000 clones, roughly 92% of which appear only once. This chain connects TRBV7-7 to TRBJ1-2; D possibly corresponds to TRBD1 (6 bases). This TCR came from a human patient who received a liver transplant. Some T cells may originate from the graft donor. Sequenced here: CD8+ T cells from blood, sampled less than 27 months after liver transplant. DNA for the CDR3: TGTGCCAGCAGCTTAGCTCTCGGGGGGCTTAACTATGGCTACACCTTC. This codes for CASSLALGGLNYGYTF. Drawing the rest from reference TRBV7-7 and TRBJ1-2, the complete variable domain is GAGVSQSPRYKVTKRGQDVTLRCDPISSHATLYWYQQALGQGPEFLTYFNYEAQPDKSGLPSDRFSAERPEGSISTLTIQRTEQRDSAMYRCASSLALGGLNYGYTFGSGTRLTVV.